Listed here are 30 T cell receptor beta chains from one sample, sequenced in a study of blood T cell repertoires in COVID-19. The data were produced by immunoSEQ multiplex PCR, yet TCRdb's version contains in-frame clones alone and is incomplete. The sample contains approximately 82,000 clones, roughly 89% of which appear only once. Sequences were obtained from peripheral blood. The receptor source for this set is a man aged 65-85 years with active or convalescent COVID-19.

The chain couples TRBV5-6 to TRBJ1-2, with TRBD1 matching 7 bases. Germline V CDR1 and CDR2: SGHDT, YYEEEE. V lost 2 bases, J lost 0 bases, and 4 bases stayed unmatched. The CDR3 spans 15 residues. CDR3 in amino acids: CASSFRDRPNYGYTF. Here the CDR3 DNA reads TGTGCCAGCAGCTTTCGGGACAGACCTAACTATGGCTACACCTTC.

The chain couples TRBV7-3 to TRBJ1-3; tentatively, D is TRBD1 (6 bases). Germline CDR1 SGHTA, CDR2 FQGTGA. V shed 5 bases and J shed 0 bases, with 11 bases lying between them. The CDR3 contains 15 residues. CDR3 sequence reads: CASSHGQSSGNTIYF. CDR3 nucleotides: TGTGCCAGCAGCCATGGACAGAGCTCTGGAAACACCATATATTTT. Combining the CDR3 with reference TRBV7-3 and TRBJ1-3 gives the whole variable domain GAGVSQTPSNKVTEKGKYVELRCDPISGHTALYWYRQSLGQGPEFLIYFQGTGAADDSGLPNDRFFAVRPEGSVSTLKIQRTERGDSAVYLCASSHGQSSGNTIYFGEGSWLTVV.

This sequence joins TRBV7-9 and TRBJ1-1; perhaps TRBD1 as D (6 bases). V shed 7 bases and J shed 2 bases, with 8 bases lying between them. CDR1 and CDR2 from the germline V gene are SEHNR and FQNEAQ (reference sequence). The CDR3 extends over 12 amino acids. For the CDR3, the DNA is TGTGCCAGCATCAGGGGAAACACTGAAGCTTTCTTT. Its protein is CASIRGNTEAFF.

The sample holds one count of this clone. The gene calls are TRBV28 and TRBJ1-2, with a possible D match to TRBD1 (6 bases). CDR3 length: 13 residues. Germline-derived CDR1 and CDR2 are MDHEN and SYDVKM. Trimming took off 2 bases at V and 12 bases at J, with 16 bases between the two ends. CDR3 in amino acids: CASSLVAGAVNTF. In DNA, the CDR3 is TGTGCCAGCAGTTTAGTGGCAGGGGCGGTCAACACCTTC.

The V call is TRBV5-1, the J call TRBJ2-2, with 13 bases that match TRBD2. Trimming cost V 4 bases and J 7 bases; bases outside gene matches: 7. This CDR3 is built from 16 residues. Germline values: CDR1 SGHRS, CDR2 YFSETQ. The CDR3 nucleotides are TGCGCCAGCAGCCCCGGGACTAGCGGGACCGGCGGGGAGCTGTTTTTT. It translates to CASSPGTSGTGGELFF.

This chain uses TRBV6-5 with TRBJ2-7, with 10 bases fitting TRBD2. The CDR3 length is 15 residues. J was trimmed by 2 bases and V by 3 bases; bases with no gene match: 4. Per the germline V gene, CDR1 is MNHEY and CDR2 is SVGAGI. The CDR3 region is CASSYGLAAPYEQYF. Written as DNA, the CDR3 is TGTGCCAGCAGTTATGGACTAGCGGCTCCCTACGAGCAGTACTTC.

In this sample, this clone turned up once. The V call is TRBV29-1, the J call TRBJ2-1, with TRBD2 matching over 9 bases. V lost 5 bases, J lost 3 bases, and 5 bases stayed unmatched. This CDR3 has 14 amino acids. The germline CDR1 and CDR2 sequences are SQVTM and ANQGSEA. The CDR3 loop is CSVRSGGHYNEQFF. In nucleotides, the CDR3 is TGCAGCGTTCGTAGCGGGGGCCACTACAATGAGCAGTTCTTC.

The genes are TRBV5-1 and TRBJ1-2; 11 bases line up with TRBD1. Germline loops: CDR1 SGHRS, CDR2 YFSETQ. The V gene end was trimmed by 4 bases and the J gene end by 4 bases; junction bases not matched to a gene: 6. The CDR3 runs to 15 residues. CDR3 nucleotide sequence: TGCGCCAGCAGCGCCGGACAGGGGGCGGCCTATGGCTACACCTTC. Amino acids: CASSAGQGAAYGYTF. Combining the CDR3 with reference TRBV5-1 and TRBJ1-2 gives the whole variable domain KAGVTQTPRYLIKTRGQQVTLSCSPISGHRSVSWYQQTPGQGLQFLFEYFSETQRNKGNFPGRFSGRQFSNSRSEMNVSTLELGDSALYLCASSAGQGAAYGYTFGSGTRLTVV.

The rearrangement joins TRBV6-2 or TRBV6-3 to TRBJ1-1, with 9 bases matching TRBD1. V gave up 6 bases and J gave up 7 bases; unmatched junction bases: 6. Germline CDR1 is MNHEY and CDR2 is SVGEGT. The CDR3 length is 13 residues. As DNA, the CDR3 is TGTGCCAGCAGCTTCACGGGACAGGGTGAAGCTTTCTTT. Its translation is CASSFTGQGEAFF.

The rearrangement links TRBV2 to TRBJ1-1; D is unresolved. In germline, CDR1 is SNHLY, CDR2 FYNNEI. This CDR3 is built from 16 residues. Trimming left V 7 bases short and J 3 bases short, with 21 bases between. The CDR3 reads CASTPLGGRSDTEAFF. DNA of the CDR3: TGTGCCAGCACCCCCTTGGGAGGGAGGAGCGACACTGAAGCTTTCTTT.

The chain uses TRBV7-9 and TRBJ2-1, with D hard to call. Trimming stripped 1 base from V and 4 bases from J, with 8 bases between. Looked up from germline, CDR1 is SEHNR and CDR2 is FQNEAQ (reference sequence). This CDR3 region has 14 residues. CDR3 bases: TGTGCCAGCAGCTTAGTGGGCCGATACAATGAGCAGTTCTTC. Amino acids: CASSLVGRYNEQFF. Variable domain in full (rest from reference TRBV7-9 and TRBJ2-1): DTGVSQNPRHKITKRGQNVTFRCDPISEHNRLYWYRQTLGQGPEFLTYFQNEAQLEKSRLLSDRFSAERPKGSFSTLEIQRTEQGDSAMYLCASSLVGRYNEQFFGPGTRLTVL.

CDR3 sequence reads: CASSLREISGYTF. The CDR3 DNA reads TGTGCCAGCAGCTTAAGGGAGATTAGTGGCTACACCTTC. The rearrangement joins TRBV7-2 to TRBJ1-2, with D uncertain. Germline assignment: CDR1 SGHTA and CDR2 FQGNSA. This CDR3 contains 13 residues. V dropped 2 bases and J dropped 7 bases, with 11 bases sitting between them.

This clone was detected once. The chain carries TRBV7-5 and TRBJ2-1; the table's D call, TRBD1, was not checked against the DNA. TRBV7-5 is a pseudogene locus. CDR3 length: 15 amino acids. CDR3 loop: CARSSTRDTNNEQFF. The CDR3 region has the DNA TGTGCCAGAAGCTCAACTAGGGACACCAACAATGAGCAGTTCTTC.

The chain carries TRBV19 and TRBJ1-2; 11 positions agree with TRBD1. The J segment lost 7 bases and the V segment lost 6 bases, leaving 10 bases of the junction unmatched. This CDR3 contains 15 residues. Per the germline V gene, CDR1 is LNHDA and CDR2 is SQIVND (reference sequence). CDR3 in DNA: TGTGCCAGTAGCCCGAGGGGGACAGGGGGTGCTGGCTACACCTTC. Translation: CASSPRGTGGAGYTF.

By sample share, this clone is medium-sized. The chain combines TRBV2 with TRBJ1-5; D gene uncertain. Trimming removed 5 bases at V and 4 bases at J, with 15 bases between. Germline V gene data show CDR1 as SNHLY and CDR2 as FYNNEI. CDR3 length equals 15 residues. The CDR3 sequence is CASSPQRAENQPQHF. In DNA, the CDR3 is TGTGCCAGCAGTCCTCAGCGGGCAGAGAATCAGCCCCAGCATTTT.

The gene calls are TRBV18 and TRBJ2-7; TRBD1 agrees at 7 bases. The CDR3 totals 14 residues. The germline CDR1 and CDR2 sequences are KGHSH and LQKENI. The junction had 7 bases not matched to a gene; V was cut back by 2 bases and J by 6 bases. In DNA, the CDR3 is TGTGCCAGCTCACCAGCCGACAGGGTGCGCGAGCAGTACTTC. Amino acid sequence: CASSPADRVREQYF. The variable domain in full, completed from reference TRBV18 and TRBJ2-7, reads NAGVMQNPRHLVRRRGQEARLRCSPMKGHSHVYWYRQLPEEGLKFMVYLQKENIIDESGMPKERFSAEFPKEGPSILRIQQVVRGDSAAYFCASSPADRVREQYFGPGTRLTVT.

The CDR3 loop is CATSVQGALKQYF. The CDR3 bases are TGTGCCACCAGTGTCCAGGGGGCTTTGAAGCAGTACTTC. The chain recombines TRBV24-1 with TRBJ2-7; 8 nucleotides align to TRBD1. V dropped 5 bases and J dropped 8; count of bases not matched to a gene: 7. Germline CDR1 reads KGHDR; CDR2 reads SFDVKD. The CDR3 is 13 amino acids.

The table lists this clone with a count of one. The rearrangement joins TRBV5-6 to TRBJ2-6; D may be TRBD1 (6 bases). V lost 2 bases, J lost 0 bases, and 12 bases lay in between. The CDR3 totals 17 residues. The germline CDR1 and CDR2 sequences are SGHDT and YYEEEE. The CDR3 here is CASSFQGLSSGANVLTF. The CDR3 DNA is TGTGCCAGCAGCTTCCAGGGGTTGAGCTCTGGGGCCAACGTCCTGACTTTC.

V and J are TRBV28 and TRBJ1-2, with D perhaps matching TRBD1 (6 bases). This CDR3 comprises 16 residues. The germline V gene encodes CDR1 MDHEN and CDR2 SYDVKM. Trimming removed 7 bases at V and 2 bases at J, with 20 bases between. The CDR3 loop is CASNPGGAGTNYGYTF. CDR3 in DNA: TGTGCCAGCAATCCTGGGGGGGCAGGAACGAACTATGGCTACACCTTC.

The chain has TRBV7-9 and TRBJ2-1; 10 bases are shared with TRBD2. Germline CDR1 and CDR2: SEHNR and FQNEAQ (reference sequence). The CDR3 contains 15 residues. V was clipped by 7 bases and J by 4 bases; unmatched bases: 7. CDR3 residues: CASIPQTSGYNEQFF. CDR3 in DNA: TGTGCCAGCATCCCCCAGACTAGCGGGTACAATGAGCAGTTCTTC.

As regards this clone: This CDR3 is also generated by other DNA sequences in the sample. The genes are TRBV30 and TRBJ1-5; D is possibly TRBD1 (6 bases). The ends were cut back, 2 bases at V and 4 bases at J, with 9 bases in the middle. Per the germline V gene, CDR1 is GTSNPN and CDR2 is SVGIG (reference sequence). The CDR3 loop spans 13 amino acids. CDR3 amino acids: CAWSRQGNQPQHF. CDR3 bases: TGTGCCTGGAGTCGGCAGGGGAATCAGCCCCAGCATTTT.

This clone appeared once. The CDR3 DNA follows: TGTGCCAGCAGTGAAGTGGGGGGACAGGGGACCAACTATGGCTACACCTTC. It encodes CASSEVGGQGTNYGYTF. The gene calls are TRBV6-1 and TRBJ1-2; 10 bases match TRBD1. The CDR3 runs to 17 residues. Germline V gene data show CDR1 as MNHNS and CDR2 as SASEGT. Germline trimming cut 1 base from V and 2 bases from J; bases unmatched to any gene: 7.

This chain uses TRBV7-9 with TRBJ1-1; no definite D call. Per germline, CDR1 SEHNR and CDR2 FQNEAQ (reference sequence). Trimming took 3 bases from V and 1 from J, leaving 6 bases between them. The CDR3 runs 13 residues. In DNA form, the CDR3 reads TGTGCCAGCAGCTTTGAGGGGAACACTGAAGCTTTCTTT. Translated, it gives CASSFEGNTEAFF.

The chain combines TRBV28 with TRBJ1-5, with 8 bases lining up with TRBD1. Trimming took 6 bases from V and 3 from J; bases not matched to a gene: 7. The CDR3 spans 15 residues. Germline CDR1 reads MDHEN; CDR2 reads SYDVKM. The DNA for the CDR3 is TGTGCCAGCAGCTCGGACAGGGCCTACAATCAGCCCCAGCATTTT. This encodes CASSSDRAYNQPQHF.

The gene calls are TRBV6-5 and TRBJ2-2; 7 bases map to TRBD1. J gave up 5 bases and V 10 bases, and 13 bases lay outside the gene matches. CDR3 length: 15 amino acids. Germline CDR1 is MNHEY and CDR2 is SVGAGI. CDR3 sequence (DNA): TGTGCCACCAATCCAACAGGGGTAGGGACCGGGGAGCTGTTTTTT. It encodes CATNPTGVGTGELFF.

The chain couples TRBV6-5 to TRBJ1-2; 7 bases align to TRBD1. The CDR3 totals 15 residues. J gave up 4 bases and V 7 bases, and 12 bases lay outside the gene matches. Per the germline V gene, CDR1 is MNHEY and CDR2 is SVGAGI. The CDR3 loop is CASIETGFGSYGYTF. The CDR3 region has the DNA TGTGCCAGCATCGAGACAGGGTTTGGTAGCTATGGCTACACCTTC.

The chain links TRBV28 to TRBJ1-3, with a possible D match to TRBD1 (5 bases). V was trimmed by 2 bases and J by 4 bases, leaving 12 bases between them. CDR3 length equals 15 residues. The V gene's germline CDR1 is MDHEN and CDR2 SYDVKM. CDR3 in amino acids: CASSLGRRGGNTIYF. The CDR3 DNA reads TGTGCCAGCAGTTTAGGACGAAGGGGAGGAAACACCATATATTTT.

The chain links TRBV6-2 or TRBV6-3 to TRBJ1-3; D gene unclear. Germline V gene lookup returns CDR1 MNHEY and CDR2 SVGEGT. V was shortened by 6 bases and J by 2 bases, with 8 bases between the two germline ends. This CDR3 spans 13 amino acids. The CDR3 protein is CASSLNTGNTIYF. CDR3 coding DNA: TGTGCCAGCAGCCTAAACACTGGAAACACCATATATTTT.

V gene TRBV14 combines with J gene TRBJ1-1; TRBD1 might be the D (6 bases). Germline-derived CDR1 and CDR2 are SGHDN and FVKESK. V lost 0 bases and J lost 0, with 17 bases in between. This CDR3 has 18 amino acids. As DNA, the CDR3 is TGTGCCAGCAGCCAAGATCAAATTAGACAGGACCTGAACACTGAAGCTTTCTTT. Its protein is CASSQDQIRQDLNTEAFF.

This clone appeared a single time. CDR3 DNA: TGTGCCATCTCTGACAGGCGAAATACCTACGAGCAGTACTTC. The encoded protein is CAISDRRNTYEQYF. V and J are TRBV24-1 and TRBJ2-7; D is possibly TRBD1 (6 bases). Trimming stripped 11 bases from V and 2 bases from J, with 18 bases between. Germline-derived CDR1 and CDR2 are KGHDR and SFDVKD. The CDR3 is 14 residues long.